This TCR beta chain was recovered during a study of blood T cells in healthy people across ages. CDR3 length: 13 residues. The V and J ends lost 7 bases and 9 bases, in that order; junction bases with no gene match: 10. Germline assignment: CDR1 MNHEY and CDR2 SVGAGI. Primers used in a second PCR of roughly 6 to 12 cycles were a sample-barcoded 5' primer and a J-beta primer mix. Each CDR3 protein gets one entry after TCRdb re-called the 5' RACE reads with MiXCR. Altogether about 640,000 distinct CDR3 sequences are present, approximately 30% being singletons, with the ten largest covering around 16%. The chain recombines TRBV6-5 with TRBJ2-5; 8 nucleotides agree with TRBD2. Sequences were obtained from blood. The receptor comes from a woman older than 75 in good health. The CDR3 coding sequence is TGTGCCAGCACCACGGGGGGGACCCGACCCCAGTACTTC. Its protein is CASTTGGTRPQYF.